These 27 T cell receptor beta chains were all obtained from the same sample, sequenced in a study of identical twins. TCRdb re-called the 5' RACE reads through MiXCR, storing one row per CDR3 protein. The sample consists of under 400,000 distinct CDR3 sequences, roughly 9% of them appearing once. What was sequenced was naive T cells sorted from blood. The origin of the receptors is a woman aged 45-65 years in good health.

The chain carries TRBV11-2 and TRBJ1-2, with D perhaps matching TRBD1 (6 bases). The CDR3 extends over 14 amino acids. Germline loops: CDR1 SGHAT, CDR2 FQNNGV. The ends were cut back, 5 bases at V and 1 base at J, with 11 bases in the middle. CDR3 loop: CASSPSDSNYGYTF. The CDR3 nucleotides are TGTGCCAGCAGCCCTTCGGACAGTAACTATGGCTACACCTTC.

This chain links TRBV12-3 or TRBV12-4 with TRBJ2-1, with TRBD2 matching over 13 bases. V lost 5 bases to trimming and J lost 5 bases; unmatched junction nucleotides: 18. This CDR3 region has 20 residues. CDR3 DNA sequence: TGTGCCAGCAGTCAACCTAACGGACTAGCGGGAGATAGTTCCCACAATGAGCAGTTCTTC. As protein: CASSQPNGLAGDSSHNEQFF.

V gene TRBV27 combines with J gene TRBJ2-3; D might be TRBD2 (7 bases). Between the trimmed V and J ends, which lost 1 base and 2 bases, there was a span of 19 bases. In germline, CDR1 is MNHEY, CDR2 SMNVEV (reference sequence). The CDR3 runs 18 residues. CDR3: CASSLYISRGAYTDTQYF. CDR3 DNA sequence: TGTGCCAGCAGTTTATATATAAGCCGGGGGGCGTACACAGATACGCAGTATTTT.

This clonotype was observed a handful of times. J is TRBJ1-2 and V is TRBV2, with a tentative D call TRBD1 (6 bases). The CDR3 spans 12 residues. V was cut by 7 bases and J by 6 bases, with 12 bases left in between. Germline V gene data show CDR1 as SNHLY and CDR2 as FYNNEI. The CDR3 DNA is TGTGCCAGCAACGGGGGGCCGGATGGCTACACCTTC. This translates into CASNGGPDGYTF.

This clonotype was counted many times. The chain joins TRBV7-9 to TRBJ2-1, with D possibly being TRBD1 or TRBD2 (5 bases each). The V and J ends lost 5 bases and 5 bases respectively, with 13 bases between them. This CDR3 has 14 amino acids. Germline loops: CDR1 SEHNR, CDR2 FQNEAQ (reference sequence). CDR3 sequence reads: CASSKRDRNNEQFF. DNA of the CDR3: TGTGCCAGCAGCAAGAGGGACCGAAACAATGAGCAGTTCTTC.

The chain couples TRBV18 to TRBJ1-2, with D hard to call. The germline V gene encodes CDR1 KGHSH and CDR2 LQKENI. Trimming shortened V by 3 bases and J by 6 bases, and 14 bases separated the two germline ends. CDR3 length equals 14 residues. CDR3 protein: CASSPDARNDGYTF. The DNA of the CDR3 is TGTGCCAGCTCACCCGACGCCAGGAACGATGGCTACACCTTC.

This clonotype was detected many times. The chain joins TRBV12-3 or TRBV12-4 to TRBJ1-5, with a weak D call TRBD1 (5 bases). The CDR3 covers 14 residues. Trimming removed 6 bases at V and 0 bases at J, with 9 bases between. DNA for the CDR3: TGTGCCAGCAGGGGGGGGAATAGCAATCAGCCCCAGCATTTT. Amino acids: CASRGGNSNQPQHF.

The rearrangement uses TRBV21-1 and TRBJ2-7; the table's TRBD2 call for D was not verified on the DNA. TRBV21-1 has pseudogene status. This CDR3 is 23 amino acids long. The CDR3 loop is CASSRVTGSGTSGRNLLLHEQYF. CDR3 nucleotide sequence: TGTGCCAGCAGCAGAGTAACAGGGTCTGGGACTAGCGGGAGGAACCTCCTTCTGCACGAGCAGTACTTC.

DNA for the CDR3: TGTGCCAGCAGCTATGGGGGGGCTGGGGCCAACGTCCTGACTTTC. It translates to CASSYGGAGANVLTF. This chain uses TRBV12-3 or TRBV12-4 with TRBJ2-6; 7 bases fit TRBD2. V dropped 6 bases and J dropped 2; count of bases not matched to a gene: 4. This CDR3 spans 15 amino acids.

This clonotype showed up just a few times. The chain's CDR3 is CSAWGGSSSYNEQFF. The CDR3 DNA follows: TGCAGTGCCTGGGGGGGCTCAAGCTCCTACAATGAGCAGTTCTTC. The V gene is TRBV20-1, the J gene TRBJ2-1; perhaps TRBD2 as D (7 bases). The V end lost 6 bases, the J end lost 0 bases, and 15 bases lay between the germline ends. CDR1 is DFQATT and CDR2 is SNEGSKA in the germline V gene (reference sequence). The CDR3 covers 15 residues.

This clonotype occurred many times. This chain joins TRBV12-3 or TRBV12-4 and TRBJ2-1; D unresolved. The CDR3 length is 12 residues. Trimming pared 7 bases from V and 8 bases from J, leaving 12 bases between. The CDR3 region has the DNA TGTGCCAGCACCCTGTACCCATATGAGCAGTTCTTC. Protein: CASTLYPYEQFF.

This clonotype was seen a few times. V and J are TRBV6-2 or TRBV6-3 and TRBJ2-7; 7 nucleotides align to TRBD1. Trimming at V came to 2 bases and at J to 2 bases, leaving 6 bases not matched to a gene. This CDR3 spans 15 amino acids. The germline gives CDR1 MNHEY, CDR2 SVGEGT. The CDR3 region is CASSYEAGGTYEQYF. DNA for the CDR3: TGTGCCAGCAGTTACGAGGCAGGGGGTACCTACGAGCAGTACTTC.

The chain combines TRBV24-1 with TRBJ2-1, with 10 bases matching TRBD1. CDR1 and CDR2 (germline): KGHDR, SFDVKD. CDR3 length: 13 residues. V was clipped by 4 bases and J by 12 bases; unmatched bases: 5. The CDR3 region is CATSERTGGRQFF. CDR3 in DNA: TGTGCCACCAGTGAGAGGACAGGGGGTAGGCAGTTCTTC.

The chain employs TRBV3-1 and TRBJ2-1; the match to TRBD2 covers 10 bases. Trimming took 2 bases from V and 8 from J; bases not matched to a gene: 6. Germline V gene lookup returns CDR1 LGHDT and CDR2 YNNKEL (reference sequence). The CDR3 spans 15 residues. This chain's CDR3 is CASSQRLAGDHEQFF. The CDR3 DNA sequence: TGTGCCAGCAGCCAAAGGCTAGCGGGAGACCATGAGCAGTTCTTC.

The V gene is TRBV7-3, the J gene TRBJ1-2, with TRBD1 as a possible D gene (6 bases). This CDR3 has 15 amino acids. Germline CDR1 and CDR2: SGHTA and FQGTGA. V lost 4 bases, J lost 4 bases, and 16 bases lay in between. CDR3 nucleotide sequence: TGTGCCAGCAGCTCGACAGGACCCATTCCCTATGGCTACACCTTC. Translated, it gives CASSSTGPIPYGYTF.

The V gene is TRBV7-9, the J gene TRBJ1-4, with D unclear. The CDR3 consists of 13 residues. The V end lost 1 base, the J end lost 12 bases, and 12 bases lay between the germline ends. CDR1 and CDR2 from the germline V gene are SEHNR and FQNEAQ (reference sequence). In DNA form, the CDR3 reads TGTGCCAGCAGCTTAGTATCCTCATCGGAACTGTTTTTT. The encoded protein is CASSLVSSSELFF.

This clonotype was seen a few times. V gene TRBV29-1 combines with J gene TRBJ2-3, with D possibly being TRBD2 (6 bases). The germline V and J ends were trimmed by 5 bases and 2 bases, with 17 bases remaining between them. Per the germline V gene, CDR1 is SQVTM and CDR2 is ANQGSEA. This CDR3 is 15 amino acids long. CDR3 sequence: CSVYRVGSLTDTQYF. The CDR3 DNA is TGCAGCGTTTATAGGGTCGGGAGCCTCACAGATACGCAGTATTTT.

The sample holds a few counts of this clonotype. This rearrangement joins TRBV4-1 to TRBJ1-5; 10 bases are a match to TRBD1. J gave up 6 bases and V 3 bases, and 11 bases lay outside the gene matches. Looked up from germline, CDR1 is MGHRA and CDR2 is YSYEKL. This CDR3 has 17 amino acids. The CDR3 sequence: CASSQASGTGVRQPQHF. The CDR3 DNA reads as TGCGCCAGCAGCCAGGCCTCCGGGACAGGGGTGCGTCAGCCCCAGCATTTT.

This chain joins TRBV12-5 and TRBJ2-1; the match to TRBD2 covers 13 bases. The V and J ends lost 3 bases and 0 bases, in that order; junction bases with no gene match: 5. The CDR3 has 18 residues. Germline CDR1 is LGHNT and CDR2 is FRNRAP. The CDR3, as DNA: TGTGCTAGTGGTTTTCCGACTAGCGGGAGGAGCTCCTACAATGAGCAGTTCTTC. Amino acids: CASGFPTSGRSSYNEQFF.

The chain joins TRBV6-1 to TRBJ2-1, with D possibly being TRBD1 (5 bases). Germline V gene sequence: CDR1 MNHNS, CDR2 SASEGT. This CDR3 spans 17 amino acids. Between the trimmed V and J ends, which lost 2 bases and 2 bases, there was a span of 16 bases. CDR3 amino acids: CASSESSGLAPYNEQFF. CDR3 in DNA: TGTGCCAGCAGTGAATCTTCAGGGCTCGCTCCCTACAATGAGCAGTTCTTC.

The chain carries TRBV4-1 and TRBJ2-1; D possibly corresponds to TRBD2 (5 bases). The CDR3 contains 13 residues. Germline CDR1 is MGHRA and CDR2 is YSYEKL. Trimming took 6 bases from V and 5 from J, leaving 11 bases between them. The chain's CDR3 is CASRKSGDNEQFF. In DNA, the CDR3 is TGCGCCAGCAGGAAAAGCGGCGACAATGAGCAGTTCTTC.

This clonotype was recorded a few times. The chain joins TRBV5-1 to TRBJ2-5, with D perhaps matching TRBD1 or TRBD2 (5 bases each). V was shortened by 1 base and J by 5 bases, with 9 bases between the two germline ends. Germline CDR1 and CDR2: SGHRS and YFSETQ. There are 13 residues in the CDR3. CDR3 nucleotides: TGCGCCAGCAGCTTGTTATGGGGGGAGACCCAGTACTTC. Its protein is CASSLLWGETQYF.

V and J are TRBV20-1 and TRBJ1-6; tentative D call: TRBD1 (5 bases). CDR1 and CDR2 from the germline V gene are DFQATT and SNEGSKA (reference sequence). V lost 5 bases, J lost 7 bases, and 15 bases lay in between. The CDR3 totals 14 residues. CDR3 residues: CSALQGSRNSPLHF. CDR3 bases: TGCAGTGCTCTGCAGGGAAGTAGGAATTCACCCCTCCACTTT.

This clonotype was recorded a few times. The rearrangement uses TRBV15 and TRBJ2-1, with 11 bases that match TRBD2. Germline V gene sequence: CDR1 LNHNV, CDR2 YYDKDF (reference sequence). The CDR3 is 16 amino acids. The V gene end was trimmed by 0 bases and the J gene end by 7 bases; junction bases not matched to a gene: 5. The CDR3 is CATSRDIAGGENEQFF. CDR3 DNA sequence: TGTGCCACCAGCAGAGATATAGCGGGGGGGGAGAATGAGCAGTTCTTC.

The CDR3 is CASSLGLAPSSYNEQFF. As DNA, the CDR3 is TGCGCCAGCAGCTTGGGGTTAGCGCCGAGCTCCTACAATGAGCAGTTCTTC. This sequence joins TRBV5-1 and TRBJ2-1, with D perhaps TRBD2 (5 bases). Germline CDR1 SGHRS, CDR2 YFSETQ. The CDR3 extends over 17 amino acids. The ends were cut back, 0 bases at V and 0 bases at J, with 13 bases in the middle. The whole variable domain, filled in from reference TRBV5-1 and TRBJ2-1, reads KAGVTQTPRYLIKTRGQQVTLSCSPISGHRSVSWYQQTPGQGLQFLFEYFSETQRNKGNFPGRFSGRQFSNSRSEMNVSTLELGDSALYLCASSLGLAPSSYNEQFFGPGTRLTVL.

In its sample, this clonotype was seen a few times. The chain carries TRBV16 and TRBJ1-2, with 7 bases identical to TRBD1. Trimming at V came to 3 bases and at J to 2 bases, leaving 6 bases not matched to a gene. The germline CDR1 and CDR2 sequences are KGHSY and FQNENV. The CDR3 spans 15 residues. The CDR3: CASSHHTGVNYGYTF. CDR3 coding DNA: TGTGCCAGCAGCCATCACACAGGGGTCAACTATGGCTACACCTTC.

The chain couples TRBV12-3 or TRBV12-4 to TRBJ2-5; 7 bases are shared with TRBD1. This CDR3 spans 17 amino acids. The trim removed 6 bases at V and 0 bases at J, leaving 13 bases unmatched. Here the CDR3 reads CASSPDRWGKDQETQYF. The CDR3 DNA follows: TGTGCCAGCAGCCCGGACAGGTGGGGTAAAGACCAAGAGACCCAGTACTTC.